These 14 T cell receptor beta chains originate from one sample sequenced in a study of memory CD4+ T cells and cytomegalovirus serostatus. The sort gate was single viable CD3+CD4+CD8-CD45RO+ cells for memory CD4+ T cells. Here immunoSEQ multiplex PCR was the method, and the copy in TCRdb shows in-frame clones only, minus some. The repertoire includes 55,000 or so clones, around 88% of them detected once, and roughly 2% sits in the top ten. Sequencing was performed on memory CD4+ T cells from blood. The receptors originated from an adult in good health and CMV-seropositive.

The V and J genes are TRBV5-1 and TRBJ2-7, with 7 bases fitting TRBD1. This CDR3 region has 15 residues. Germline values: CDR1 SGHRS, CDR2 YFSETQ. V was clipped by 0 bases and J by 0 bases; unmatched bases: 3. CDR3 sequence (DNA): TGCGCCAGCAGCTTGGAGACAGGGCTCTCCTACGAGCAGTACTTC. It codes for CASSLETGLSYEQYF.

This chain connects TRBV9 to TRBJ2-1; 9 bases fit TRBD2. The CDR3 totals 14 residues. The V gene end was trimmed by 6 bases and the J gene end by 4 bases; junction bases not matched to a gene: 5. The germline gives CDR1 SGDLS, CDR2 YYNGEE. CDR3: CASTAGLAYNEQFF. CDR3 nucleotide sequence: TGTGCCAGCACCGCCGGACTAGCGTACAATGAGCAGTTCTTC.

This chain joins TRBV7-8 and TRBJ1-3; 10 bases are a match to TRBD1. The V segment lost 0 bases and the J segment 5 bases; nucleotides outside the gene matches: 7. Germline-derived CDR1 and CDR2 are SGHVS and FQNEAQ. CDR3 length equals 17 residues. This CDR3 is CASSLAGTGVVRNTIYF. CDR3 DNA sequence: TGTGCCAGCAGCTTAGCTGGGACAGGGGTAGTGAGAAACACCATATATTTT.

V gene TRBV14 combines with J gene TRBJ2-3; D gene ambiguous. This CDR3 spans 12 amino acids. V was shortened by 0 bases and J by 8 bases, with 6 bases between the two germline ends. The germline V gene encodes CDR1 SGHDN and CDR2 FVKESK. CDR3 amino acids: CASSQDRVTQYF. As DNA, the CDR3 is TGTGCCAGCAGCCAAGACCGGGTTACGCAGTATTTT. The full variable domain, in which reference TRBV14 and TRBJ2-3 provide the parts outside the CDR3, is EAGVTQFPSHSVIEKGQTVTLRCDPISGHDNLYWYRRVMGKEIKFLLHFVKESKQDESGMPNNRFLAERTGGTYSTLKVQPAELEDSGVYFCASSQDRVTQYFGPGTRLTVL.

This clone showed up just a few times. The chain uses TRBV28 and TRBJ1-4; 9 bases agree with TRBD1. Germline V CDR1 and CDR2: MDHEN, SYDVKM. V was clipped by 5 bases and J by 10 bases; unmatched bases: 11. The CDR3 totals 15 residues. CDR3 sequence reads: CASSPAGQGWGKLFF. DNA for the CDR3: TGTGCCAGCAGTCCCGCGGGACAGGGATGGGGAAAACTGTTTTTT. Together with reference TRBV28 and TRBJ1-4, the CDR3 gives the full variable domain: DVKVTQSSRYLVKRTGEKVFLECVQDMDHENMFWYRQDPGLGLRLIYFSYDVKMKEKGDIPEGYSVSREKKERFSLILESASTNQTSMYLCASSPAGQGWGKLFFGSGTQLSVL.

V and J are TRBV5-1 and TRBJ2-3; 9 bases map to TRBD1. Germline CDR1 and CDR2: SGHRS and YFSETQ. The V and J ends lost 3 bases and 4 bases, in that order; junction bases with no gene match: 6. CDR3 length equals 15 residues. The CDR3 region is CASSSGQGSADTQYF. The CDR3 DNA reads TGCGCCAGCAGCTCGGGACAGGGAAGCGCAGATACGCAGTATTTT.

This clone was found a few times. The gene calls are TRBV7-2 and TRBJ2-2, with 8 nucleotides matching TRBD2. The germline V gene encodes CDR1 SGHTA and CDR2 FQGNSA. CDR3 length equals 14 residues. The CDR3 here is CATQSGGNTGELFF. Here the CDR3 DNA reads TGTGCGACCCAGAGCGGGGGGAACACCGGGGAGCTGTTTTTT.

The CDR3 nucleotides read TGTGCCAGCAGCTTAGATAGGGGAGTTTATGGCTACACCTTC. It yields the protein CASSLDRGVYGYTF. V usage is TRBV7-2 and J usage is TRBJ1-2, with a weak D call TRBD1 (5 bases). Germline V gives CDR1 SGHTA, CDR2 FQGNSA. This CDR3 comprises 14 residues. V dropped 1 base and J dropped 5 bases, with 11 bases sitting between them.

The chain uses TRBV4-2 and TRBJ2-3; weak D call: TRBD2 (7 bases). This CDR3 is built from 18 residues. In germline, CDR1 is LGHNA, CDR2 YNFKEQ. Deletions cut 1 base from V and 3 bases from J, with 20 bases between. The chain's CDR3 is CASSQGGGRGWRTDTQYF. The CDR3 DNA follows: TGTGCCAGCAGCCAAGGAGGGGGGAGGGGTTGGCGGACAGATACGCAGTATTTT.

This chain uses TRBV29-1 with TRBJ2-7; 11 nucleotides agree with TRBD2. From germline, CDR1 is SQVTM and CDR2 ANQGSEA. The length of the CDR3 is 14 residues. V dropped 4 bases and J dropped 2; count of bases not matched to a gene: 4. The CDR3 DNA is TGCAGCGTTGGGGTGACTAGCGGGACCTACGAGCAGTACTTC. This sequence encodes CSVGVTSGTYEQYF.

The chain is built from TRBV6-1 and TRBJ2-7; D is ambiguous. Per the germline V gene, CDR1 is MNHNS and CDR2 is SASEGT. The CDR3 has 13 residues. Trimming took 3 bases from V and 7 from J, leaving 13 bases between them. The CDR3 nucleotides read TGTGCCAGCAGTGATGAAGGAGCTTGGGAGCAGTACTTC. Its protein product is CASSDEGAWEQYF.

The chain carries TRBV5-4 and TRBJ1-2; TRBD1 matches 11 bases. Germline CDR1 is SGHNT and CDR2 is YYREEE (reference sequence). V lost 2 bases to trimming and J lost 2 bases; unmatched junction nucleotides: 8. The CDR3 loop spans 17 amino acids. CDR3 sequence: CASSFPSGQGENYGYTF. The CDR3, as DNA: TGTGCCAGCAGCTTCCCCTCGGGACAGGGGGAGAACTATGGCTACACCTTC.

V usage is TRBV18 and J usage is TRBJ2-2, with a possible D match to TRBD2 (6 bases). This CDR3 has 14 amino acids. In germline, CDR1 is KGHSH, CDR2 LQKENI. With 3 bases removed from V and 5 bases from J, the gap between germline ends came to 10 bases. CDR3 DNA: TGTGCCAGCTCACCTTGGGAGGCAACCGGGGAGCTGTTTTTT. It translates to CASSPWEATGELFF.

CDR3 protein: CASSLGLGSGLAYEQYF. CDR3 coding DNA: TGTGCCAGCAGCTTAGGATTGGGATCGGGTTTGGCCTACGAGCAGTACTTC. This chain links TRBV7-6 with TRBJ2-7; D gene ambiguous. The CDR3 sequence is 17 residues long. The germline V gene has CDR1 SGHVS and CDR2 FNYEAQ. Trimming removed 1 base from V and 2 bases from J, with 18 bases in between.